This T cell receptor (beta chain) was retrieved from a study of monozygotic twins with cystic fibrosis. General study results and limits: Co-twins had the most similar V usage for 13 of 16 pairs, J for 8.

TCRdb's table, derived via immunoSEQ multiplex PCR, lists solely in-frame clones and lacks some. The sample lists 7,400 or so clones, 94% occurring once. Trimming removed 2 bases from V and 0 bases from J, with 7 bases in between. The germline V gene has CDR1 SQVTM and CDR2 ANQGSEA. The CDR3 is made up of 13 amino acids. With respect to this clone: Antigen specificity is unknown.

J is TRBJ2-5 and V is TRBV29-1, with a possible D match to TRBD1 (5 bases). This TCR came from a boy under 10 years old with cystic fibrosis. The sample was blood. In nucleotides, the CDR3 is TGCAGCGTTGAAAGGGGCGACCAAGAGACCCAGTACTTC. Its translation: CSVERGDQETQYF. The whole variable domain, remainder taken from reference TRBV29-1 and TRBJ2-5, is SAVISQKPSRDICQRGTSLTIQCQVDSQVTMMFWYRQQPGQSLTLIATANQGSEATYESGFVIDKFPISRPNLTFSTLTVSNMSPEDSSIYLCSVERGDQETQYFGPGTRLLVL.